Listed below are T cell receptor beta chains from one sample, sequenced in a study of yellow fever vaccine responses in identical twins. MiXCR, run by TCRdb on the RT-PCR reads, gives a single entry per CDR3 protein. This sample carries some 4,000 distinct CDR3 sequences, approximately 82% of them seen once, and the ten largest clones take around 4%. This sample comprised T cells from blood (PBMCs), unsorted or a sorted subset (not recorded which), obtained before or after yellow fever vaccination (not recorded which). The source of these receptors is a woman aged 18-29 years who received the yellow fever vaccine. The CDR3 runs from the conserved cysteine through the conserved F or W. The order of the fields is J gene, V gene, clone size, D gene, CDR3 DNA, CDR3 protein. The D gene is left open where the match is weak. For some rows the clone size is stated as once, few or many, or as a class when expanded; others skip it.

TRBJ2-1 TRBV18 NA NA TGTGCCAGCTCACCACCAGGCAGCCGACGAGGGAATGAGCAGTTCTTC CASSPPGSRRGNEQFF
TRBJ1-6 TRBV3-1 NA NA TGTGCCAGCAGCCAAGGACAGGCTTCACCCCTCCACTTT CASSQGQASPLHF
TRBJ2-3 TRBV20-1 NA NA TGCAGTGCTAGATTTAGCACAGATACGCAGTATTTT CSARFSTDTQYF
TRBJ1-2 TRBV7-3 NA NA TGTGCCAGCAGCTTAGGACCGGACTATGGCTACACCTTC CASSLGPDYGYTF
TRBJ2-5 TRBV7-9 NA NA TGTGCCAGCAGCCTAATTGGGGAGACCCAGTACTTC CASSLIGETQYF
TRBJ2-2 TRBV3-1 NA NA TGTGCCAGCAGCCATAGGGGAGTCCGGGAGCTGTTTTTT CASSHRGVRELFF
TRBJ2-1 TRBV20-1 NA TRBD2 TGCAGTGCTAGATCCACACTAGCGCCCCATTTCTCCTACAATGAGCAGTTCTTC CSARSTLAPHFSYNEQFF
TRBJ2-7 TRBV2 NA NA TGTGCCAGCAGTGAGGATACCGTTCCGTACTTC CASSEDTVPYF
TRBJ2-1 TRBV20-1 few TRBD2 TGCAGTGCTAGTCTAGCGGGAGTGAGGAATGAGCAGTTCTTC CSASLAGVRNEQFF
TRBJ2-5 TRBV18 NA NA TGTGCCAGCTCAACAGTGACACAAGAGACCCAGTACTTC CASSTVTQETQYF
TRBJ2-5 TRBV29-1 once NA TGCAGCGTTCGTCGGACAGCTACACAAGAGACCCAGTACTTC CSVRRTATQETQYF
TRBJ2-5 TRBV11-2 NA TRBD1 TGTGCCAGCAGCCGACAGGGGAGAGAGACCCAGTACTTC CASSRQGRETQYF
TRBJ1-3 TRBV12-3/TRBV12-4 NA NA TGTGCCAGCACTCTGGCGTCCGGGGACACCATATATTTT CASTLASGDTIYF
TRBJ2-3 TRBV28 NA TRBD2 TGTGCCAGCAGTTCGCCCATACTAGCGGGGGGGTTTTTTAAGCAGTATTTT CASSSPILAGGFFKQYF
TRBJ2-3 TRBV7-9 NA TRBD2 TGTGCCAGCAGCTTTGGCGGGGGTCGCACAGATACGCAGTATTTT CASSFGGGRTDTQYF
TRBJ2-3 TRBV18 large NA TGTGCCAGCAGCTTAAGCACAGATACGCAGTATTTT CASSLSTDTQYF
TRBJ1-4 TRBV15 NA TRBD1 TGTGCCACCAGCAGAGGGACAGGGGGCGGCGAACGGAATGAAAAACTGTTTTTT CATSRGTGGGERNEKLFF